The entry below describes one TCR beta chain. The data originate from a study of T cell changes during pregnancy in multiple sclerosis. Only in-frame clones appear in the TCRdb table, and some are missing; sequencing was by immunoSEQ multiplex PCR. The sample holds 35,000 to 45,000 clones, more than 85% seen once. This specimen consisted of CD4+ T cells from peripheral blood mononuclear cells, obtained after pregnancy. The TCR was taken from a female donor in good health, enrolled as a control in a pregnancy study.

In nucleotides, the CDR3 is TGTGCCAGCAGTAAGACTTTTTCCTACAATGAGCAGTTCTTC. Translating gives CASSKTFSYNEQFF. The chain is built from TRBV11-1 and TRBJ2-1; D is undetermined. The CDR3 loop spans 14 amino acids. V lost 6 bases and J 1 base, leaving 10 bases between the germline ends. Germline V CDR1 and CDR2: SGHAT, FQDESV (reference sequence).